The next 30 T cell receptor beta chains were all read from a single sample in a study of T cells in tuberculosis. Sequencing was performed with immunoSEQ multiplex PCR; in TCRdb, only in-frame clones are kept and a portion is missing. The repertoire holds some 40,000 clones, with roughly 95% as singletons. Regarding time point: new active TB diagnosis, blood taken before or within 7 days of starting treatment. Sequences were derived from PBMCs, sampled at tuberculosis diagnosis. The receptors were sampled from an adult with tuberculosis.

The chain combines TRBV19 with TRBJ1-2, with 8 bases matching TRBD1. In germline, CDR1 is LNHDA, CDR2 SQIVND (reference sequence). This CDR3 has 15 amino acids. With V trimmed by 5 bases and J by 5 bases, 10 bases remained unmatched. The chain's CDR3 is CASSPRDRGGYGYTF. The DNA for the CDR3 is TGTGCCAGTAGTCCACGAGACAGGGGAGGATATGGCTACACCTTC.

The chain is built from TRBV5-6 and TRBJ1-2, with TRBD1 as a possible D gene (6 bases). The V gene's germline CDR1 is SGHDT and CDR2 YYEEEE. V was clipped by 0 bases and J by 5 bases, with 14 bases between them. The CDR3 runs 15 residues. DNA for the CDR3: TGTGCCAGCAGCTTGGTGCGGGGGGGGCCTTATGGCTACACCTTC. It translates to CASSLVRGGPYGYTF. The variable domain in full, completed from reference TRBV5-6 and TRBJ1-2, reads DAGVTQSPTHLIKTRGQQVTLRCSPKSGHDTVSWYQQALGQGPQFIFQYYEEEERQRGNFPDRFSGHQFPNYSSELNVNALLLGDSALYLCASSLVRGGPYGYTFGSGTRLTVV.

V and J are TRBV28 and TRBJ2-4, with TRBD1 identical over 9 bases. The germline V gene encodes CDR1 MDHEN and CDR2 SYDVKM. V shed 6 bases, J shed 8 bases, and the junction held 8 bases outside the gene matches. The CDR3 extends over 14 amino acids. Here the CDR3 DNA reads TGTGCCAGCAGACCGGGACAGGGTAGTCACATTCAGTACTTC. As protein: CASRPGQGSHIQYF.

The chain links TRBV11-3 to TRBJ2-2; D might be TRBD2 (6 bases). Trimming removed 6 bases at V and 3 bases at J, with 14 bases between. CDR1 is SGHNT and CDR2 is YENEEA in the germline V gene. CDR3 size: 15 residues. In DNA form, the CDR3 reads TGTGCCAGCAGTCTTACTAGCTCTTACACCGGGGAGCTGTTTTTT. It is translated as CASSLTSSYTGELFF.

The J gene is TRBJ1-1, the V gene TRBV19, with TRBD1 matching 8 bases. This CDR3 region has 16 residues. Trimming removed 3 bases from V and 1 base from J; junction bases left unmatched: 7. Germline V CDR1 and CDR2: LNHDA, SQIVND (reference sequence). The CDR3 region is CASSMRDRPQNTEAFF. The CDR3 nucleotides read TGTGCCAGTAGTATGAGGGACAGGCCGCAGAACACTGAAGCTTTCTTT.

The chain recombines TRBV27 with TRBJ2-7; a possible D gene is TRBD1 (5 bases). CDR1 is MNHEY and CDR2 is SMNVEV in the germline V gene (reference sequence). Trimming left V 2 bases short and J 1 base short, with 6 bases between. The CDR3 has 13 residues. The CDR3 spells CASSLQGSYEQYF. For the CDR3, the DNA is TGTGCCAGCAGTTTACAGGGTTCCTACGAGCAGTACTTC.

V is TRBV30 and J is TRBJ1-6; perhaps TRBD1 as D (6 bases). Germline loops: CDR1 GTSNPN, CDR2 SVGIG (reference sequence). The CDR3 loop spans 14 amino acids. Trimming pared 3 bases from V and 7 bases from J, leaving 13 bases between. The CDR3 region is CAWRGGRRNSPLHF. The CDR3 bases are TGTGCCTGGAGAGGGGGACGGAGAAATTCACCCCTCCACTTT.

The rearrangement uses TRBV5-4 and TRBJ2-3; 8 nucleotides agree with TRBD2. The junction had 12 bases not matched to a gene; V was cut back by 7 bases and J by 2 bases. The germline CDR1 and CDR2 sequences are SGHNT and YYREEE (reference sequence). The CDR3 totals 16 residues. The CDR3 bases are TGTGCCAGCGTCCAGATGAAAGCGGGGGTCACAGATACGCAGTATTTT. Amino acid sequence: CASVQMKAGVTDTQYF.

The chain uses TRBV18 and TRBJ2-7, with TRBD2 as a possible D gene (5 bases). Between the trimmed V and J ends, which lost 3 bases and 6 bases, there was a span of 12 bases. The germline V gene encodes CDR1 KGHSH and CDR2 LQKENI. The CDR3 spans 13 residues. The CDR3 sequence is CASSPTMAVEQYF. The CDR3 nucleotides are TGTGCCAGCTCACCGACTATGGCAGTCGAGCAGTACTTC.

The chain has TRBV2 and TRBJ1-2, with D maybe TRBD1 (5 bases). CDR1 SNHLY and CDR2 FYNNEI come from the germline V gene. The CDR3 runs 12 residues. Trimming pared 4 bases from V and 8 bases from J, leaving 11 bases between. CDR3 DNA: TGTGCCAGCAGTGCGGGGGATCAGGGCTACACCTTC. This gives the protein CASSAGDQGYTF.

The chain carries TRBV11-2 and TRBJ2-1, with 9 bases fitting TRBD2. The ends lost 3 bases at V and 6 bases at J; junction bases unmatched: 9. CDR1 and CDR2 (germline): SGHAT, FQNNGV. CDR3 length equals 16 residues. The CDR3 coding sequence is TGTGCCAGCAGCTTTTCCCTACGGCGGGGGGGCAATGAGCAGTTCTTC. Amino acids: CASSFSLRRGGNEQFF.

A remark on this clone: Germline is not matched at one junction end, which may reflect a read error. V and J are TRBV5-6 and TRBJ1-6, with 7 bases that match TRBD1. This CDR3 region has 12 residues. CDR1 is SGHDT, CDR2 YYEEEE, per germline. The CDR3 bases are TGTGCCAGCAGCTTTACAGGGGAAGTTAGAATCTTT. It translates to CASSFTGEVRIF.

V usage is TRBV12-5 and J usage is TRBJ2-3; D gene unclear. The length of the CDR3 is 13 residues. CDR1 is LGHNT and CDR2 is FRNRAP in the germline V gene. The germline V and J ends were trimmed by 6 bases and 6 bases, with 13 bases remaining between them. The CDR3 DNA reads as TGTGCTAGTGGCCCGCGGCTCGGGGATACGCAGTATTTT. Its protein product is CASGPRLGDTQYF.

The chain couples TRBV7-2 to TRBJ2-3; D not resolved. The CDR3 consists of 16 residues. Germline V lookup: CDR1 SGHTA, CDR2 FQGNSA. V was pared by 1 base and J by 2 bases, with 13 bases between. CDR3 coding DNA: TGTGCCAGCAGCTTAGAATTTTTCCGGTCCACAGATACGCAGTATTTT. It specifies CASSLEFFRSTDTQYF.

This chain connects TRBV7-2 to TRBJ1-6; D is undetermined. The length of the CDR3 is 11 residues. Trimming took 4 bases from V and 14 from J, leaving 9 bases between them. The germline V gene encodes CDR1 SGHTA and CDR2 FQGNSA. The CDR3 reads CASSSRSTLHF. In DNA, the CDR3 is TGTGCCAGCAGCTCAAGGAGCACCCTCCACTTT.

The rearrangement links TRBV28 to TRBJ2-7; D might be TRBD1 (6 bases). This CDR3 is built from 13 residues. Trimming shortened V by 5 bases and J by 1 base, and 9 bases separated the two germline ends. Germline CDR1 reads MDHEN; CDR2 reads SYDVKM. The CDR3: CASSQDRSYEQYF. CDR3 DNA: TGTGCCAGCAGTCAGGACAGATCCTACGAGCAGTACTTC.

The V and J genes are TRBV12-5 and TRBJ1-2; tentatively, D is TRBD1 (6 bases). Germline V gene sequence: CDR1 LGHNT, CDR2 FRNRAP. Trimming removed 4 bases at V and 2 bases at J, with 8 bases between. CDR3 length: 13 amino acids. The CDR3 sequence is CASGYRENYGYTF. The CDR3 DNA follows: TGTGCTAGTGGTTACAGGGAGAACTATGGCTACACCTTC.

This chain connects TRBV7-5 to TRBJ1-5; the table names TRBD1, a call not compared with the DNA. TRBV7-5 constitutes a pseudogene. This CDR3 has 15 residues. In DNA, the CDR3 is TGTGTCAGAAGTCTGGGGACAGGGCGGTTTCAGCCCCAGCATTTT. Protein product: CVRSLGTGRFQPQHF.

V is TRBV19 and J is TRBJ2-7; 9 positions match TRBD2. Germline V gene data show CDR1 as LNHDA and CDR2 as SQIVND (reference sequence). This CDR3 has 15 residues. The ends lost 3 bases at V and 2 bases at J; junction bases unmatched: 5. As DNA, the CDR3 is TGTGCCAGTAGTATGCAGCGGGGGGCCCCCTACGAGCAGTACTTC. This translates into CASSMQRGAPYEQYF.

V usage is TRBV25-1 and J usage is TRBJ1-1; 9 bases line up with TRBD1. V lost 3 bases and J lost 4; bases outside the gene matches: 9. In germline, CDR1 is MGHDK, CDR2 SYGVNS. This CDR3 region has 16 residues. The CDR3 region is CASSEQKTGGGTEAFF. The CDR3 nucleotides are TGTGCCAGCAGTGAGCAAAAGACAGGGGGTGGCACTGAAGCTTTCTTT.

The rearrangement links TRBV6-5 to TRBJ1-1; D gene uncertain. The V gene's germline CDR1 is MNHEY and CDR2 SVGAGI. CDR3 length: 15 amino acids. Deletions cut 5 bases from V and 1 base from J, with 14 bases between. CDR3 bases: TGTGCCAGCAGTCCCCTGGGAGGATGGAACACTGAAGCTTTCTTT. Protein product: CASSPLGGWNTEAFF.

V gene TRBV4-3 combines with J gene TRBJ2-3, with D tentatively TRBD2 (6 bases). Germline-derived CDR1 and CDR2 are LGHNA and YSLEER. This CDR3 contains 16 residues. V gave up 1 base and J gave up 5 bases, with 16 bases separating them. The CDR3 protein is CASSQGFRGLEDTQYF. Written as DNA, the CDR3 is TGCGCCAGCAGCCAAGGATTCCGGGGACTTGAAGATACGCAGTATTTT.

The rearrangement uses TRBV9 and TRBJ1-2, with D possibly matching TRBD1 (6 bases). The CDR3 sequence is 13 residues long. Germline CDR1 is SGDLS and CDR2 is YYNGEE. Trimming left V 3 bases short and J 3 bases short, with 9 bases between. CDR3 sequence (DNA): TGTGCCAGCAGCGGGGACACCTACTATGGCTACACCTTC. Its protein is CASSGDTYYGYTF.

This chain links TRBV12-5 with TRBJ2-3; 8 bases align to TRBD1. The CDR3 has 16 amino acids. The trim removed 1 base at V and 4 bases at J, leaving 7 bases unmatched. Germline values: CDR1 LGHNT, CDR2 FRNRAP. CDR3 bases: TGTGCTAGTGGTTTGGCCAGGGGGCCTTCACCAGATACGCAGTATTTT. Protein sequence: CASGLARGPSPDTQYF.

The V call is TRBV13, the J call TRBJ1-1, with no clear D. The length of the CDR3 is 15 residues. Germline CDR1 PRHDT, CDR2 FYEKMQ (reference sequence). V dropped 1 base and J dropped 4 bases, with 13 bases sitting between them. CDR3 protein: CASSLVGGSRTEAFF. In nucleotides, the CDR3 is TGTGCCAGCAGCTTAGTGGGCGGGTCGCGCACTGAAGCTTTCTTT. Based on the CDR3 plus reference TRBV13 and TRBJ1-1, the full variable domain is AAGVIQSPRHLIKEKRETATLKCYPIPRHDTVYWYQQGPGQDPQFLISFYEKMQSDKGSIPDRFSAQQFSDYHSELNMSSLELGDSALYFCASSLVGGSRTEAFFGQGTRLTVV.

This chain joins TRBV6-4 and TRBJ1-1; 12 nucleotides line up with TRBD1. This CDR3 comprises 14 residues. CDR1 MRHNA and CDR2 SNTAGT come from the germline V gene. V was pared by 6 bases and J by 11 bases, with 10 bases of the junction left unmatched. CDR3 DNA sequence: TGTGCCAGCAGCCCGGCGGGACAGGGGGCGCGGGCTTTCTTT. Translating it yields CASSPAGQGARAFF.

The genes are TRBV9 and TRBJ1-1; maybe TRBD1 (5 bases). The germline CDR1 and CDR2 sequences are SGDLS and YYNGEE. The length of the CDR3 is 13 residues. Trimming removed 4 bases from V and 1 base from J, with 8 bases in between. For the CDR3, the DNA is TGTGCCAGCAGCATTGACAGGAACACTGAAGCTTTCTTT. Amino acids: CASSIDRNTEAFF.

The rearrangement uses TRBV19 and TRBJ1-1; D is perhaps TRBD1 (6 bases). Germline CDR1 LNHDA, CDR2 SQIVND (reference sequence). V lost 7 bases, J lost 0 bases, and 12 bases lay in between. CDR3 size: 14 residues. CDR3 sequence: CASTEGGVNTEAFF. CDR3 nucleotide sequence: TGTGCCAGTACCGAAGGGGGGGTGAACACTGAAGCTTTCTTT.

The chain links TRBV12-5 to TRBJ2-7, with 9 bases that match TRBD1. From germline, CDR1 is LGHNT and CDR2 FRNRAP. The CDR3 length is 14 residues. V shed 4 bases and J 4 bases; nucleotides not matched to a gene: 5. The CDR3 bases are TGTGCTAGTGGTTACGGGGACAGGGCATACGAGCAGTACTTC. Amino acids: CASGYGDRAYEQYF.

The count of this clone is one. The chain has TRBV7-9 and TRBJ1-1; 10 bases agree with TRBD1. V lost 4 bases to trimming and J lost 5 bases; unmatched junction nucleotides: 13. The V gene's germline CDR1 is SEHNR and CDR2 FQNEAQ (reference sequence). The CDR3 consists of 17 residues. CDR3 amino acids: CASSSTGGELSLTEAFF. CDR3 bases: TGTGCCAGCAGCTCGACAGGGGGCGAGCTTTCCCTTACTGAAGCTTTCTTT.